This TCR beta chain was captured in a study of T cell responses to AZD1222 COVID-19 vaccine. Study-level findings and limits: Recipients of two AZD1222 doses showed rising Spike-specific TCR breadth and depth. CD4 TCRs covered the whole spike, strongest at regions 160-218 and 743-854. Clonal diversity may have been underestimated, and the donors were mostly white British, with more females than males.

Concerning this clone: Its antigen is undetermined.

The V segment lost 0 bases and the J segment 2 bases; nucleotides outside the gene matches: 1. This CDR3 spans 15 amino acids. CDR1 is LGHDT, CDR2 YNNKEL, per germline (reference sequence). Assay used: immunoSEQ multiplex PCR; TCRdb lists only in-frame clones, some missing. Of approximately 160,000 clones in the sample, about 85% were seen once. J is TRBJ1-5 and V is TRBV3-1 (or the pseudogene TRBV3-2); 7 bases map to TRBD1. The starting material was peripheral blood, obtained on day 0 of AZD1222 vaccination. The source is an adult in good health. This CDR3 is CASSQDTGGNQPQHF. The DNA for the CDR3 is TGTGCCAGCAGCCAAGACACAGGGGGCAATCAGCCCCAGCATTTT.